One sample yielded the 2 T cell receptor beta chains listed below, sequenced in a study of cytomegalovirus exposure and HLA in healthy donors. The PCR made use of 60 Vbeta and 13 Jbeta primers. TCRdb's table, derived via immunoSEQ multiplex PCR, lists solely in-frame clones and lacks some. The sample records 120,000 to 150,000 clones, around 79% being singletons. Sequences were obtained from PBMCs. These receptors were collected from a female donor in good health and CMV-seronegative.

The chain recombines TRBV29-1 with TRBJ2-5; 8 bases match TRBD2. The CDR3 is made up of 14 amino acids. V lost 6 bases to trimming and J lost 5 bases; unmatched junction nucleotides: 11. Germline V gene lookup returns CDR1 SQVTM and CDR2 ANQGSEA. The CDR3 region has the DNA TGCAGCGTGGGGGGAGCGGGGGATGAGGAGACCCAGTACTTC. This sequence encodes CSVGGAGDEETQYF.

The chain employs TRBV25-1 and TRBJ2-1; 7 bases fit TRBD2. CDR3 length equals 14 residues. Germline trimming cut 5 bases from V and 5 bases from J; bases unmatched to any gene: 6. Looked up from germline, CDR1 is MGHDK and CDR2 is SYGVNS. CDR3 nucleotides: TGTGCCAGCAGTCGAAGCGGGACCCACAATGAGCAGTTCTTC. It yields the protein CASSRSGTHNEQFF.